A single sample is the source of the 5 T cell receptor beta chains below, sequenced in a study of shared clonotypes between healthy human individuals. Measured with immunoSEQ multiplex PCR; TCRdb has only the in-frame clones, and not every one. The sample has 2 million to 3 million clones; around 90% are singletons. Sequencing used naive CD4+ T cells sorted from blood. Specified subset: CD45RA+ positively selected. Receptors were obtained from a man aged 18 to 29 in good health.

The gene calls are TRBV7-6 and TRBJ2-6; the D is unclear. V shed 1 base and J shed 4 bases, with 26 bases lying between them. The CDR3 runs 21 residues. Germline V gene sequence: CDR1 SGHVS, CDR2 FNYEAQ. The CDR3 nucleotides are TGTGCCAGCAGCTTAGGGGCCCCAAATGGAAACTCGGTGTACGGGGCCAACGTCCTGACTTTC. Translated: CASSLGAPNGNSVYGANVLTF.

The rearrangement uses TRBV19 and TRBJ2-7; 8 bases map to TRBD2. The length of the CDR3 is 15 residues. V trimming: 5 bases; J trimming: 5 bases; junction bases outside the gene matches: 11. Germline-derived CDR1 and CDR2 are LNHDA and SQIVND (reference sequence). This CDR3 reads CASSPRLVAGHEQYF. The CDR3 DNA reads TGTGCCAGTAGTCCCCGGTTGGTAGCGGGACACGAGCAGTACTTC.

On this clone: This may arise from a read error, as a much more abundant clone is one base away. The chain recombines TRBV6-5 with TRBJ2-7; D remains unclear. The germline V and J ends were trimmed by 6 bases and 2 bases, with 5 bases remaining between them. The germline gives CDR1 MNHEY, CDR2 SVGAGI. This CDR3 spans 11 amino acids. CDR3 DNA: TGTGCCAGCAGCCGCGCCTACGAGCAGTACTTC. Its translation is CASSRAYEQYF.

This clone was seen just once. This rearrangement joins TRBV9 to TRBJ2-6; 11 nucleotides match TRBD2. Germline-derived CDR1 and CDR2 are SGDLS and YYNGEE. With 1 base clipped from V and 0 bases from J, the junction kept 9 bases outside the gene matches. CDR3 length equals 20 residues. In nucleotides, the CDR3 is TGTGCCAGCAGCGTACCCGGGACTAGCGGTACTATCTCTGGGGCCAACGTCCTGACTTTC. Translation: CASSVPGTSGTISGANVLTF.

Remarks on this clone: Additional DNA sequences in this sample encode the identical CDR3. The gene calls are TRBV7-2 and TRBJ2-7; 11 positions agree with TRBD1. The CDR3 runs 16 residues. Germline CDR1 reads SGHTA; CDR2 reads FQGNSA. V shed 0 bases and J 1 base; nucleotides not matched to a gene: 2. Written as DNA, the CDR3 is TGTGCCAGCAGCTTAGCCGGGACAGGGGGGTCCTACGAGCAGTACTTC. Residues: CASSLAGTGGSYEQYF.